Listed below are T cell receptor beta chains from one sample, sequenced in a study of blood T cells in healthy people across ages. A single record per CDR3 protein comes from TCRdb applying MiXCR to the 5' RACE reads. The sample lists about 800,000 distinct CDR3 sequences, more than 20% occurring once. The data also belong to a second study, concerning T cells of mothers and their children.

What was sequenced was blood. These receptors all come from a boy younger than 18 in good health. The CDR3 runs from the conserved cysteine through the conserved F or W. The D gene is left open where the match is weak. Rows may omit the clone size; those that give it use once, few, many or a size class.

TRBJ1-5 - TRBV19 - TGTGCCAGTAGTACGCAGAGCTATAGCAATCGGCCCCAGCATTTT CASSTQSYSNRPQHF
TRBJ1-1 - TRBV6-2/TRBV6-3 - TGTGCCAGTACTCGCTTCGCCACTGAAGCTTTCTTT CASTRFATEAFF
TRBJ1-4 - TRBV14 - TGTGCCAGCAGCCAAGTTGAAGGCCAGTATAATGAAAAACTGTTTTTT CASSQVEGQYNEKLFF
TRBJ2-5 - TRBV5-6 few TGTGCCAGCAGCTCCCGGACCAGGGGACCTCAAGAGACCCAGTACTTC CASSSRTRGPQETQYF
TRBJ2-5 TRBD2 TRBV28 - TGTGCCAGCAGTTCCATAAGGACTAGCGGGAGCCAAGAGACCCAGTACTTC CASSSIRTSGSQETQYF
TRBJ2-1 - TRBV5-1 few TGCGCCAGCAGCTTGGTGGGGGAGCCCCACAGTGAGCAGTTCTTC CASSLVGEPHSEQFF
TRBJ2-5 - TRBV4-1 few TGCGCCAGCAGCCAAGGGGTCGGACAAGAGACCCAGTACTTC CASSQGVGQETQYF
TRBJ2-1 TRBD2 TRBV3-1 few TGTGCCAGCAGCCAGTTGCGGGAGGGCCGGAATGAGCAGTTCTTC CASSQLREGRNEQFF
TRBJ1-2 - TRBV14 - TGTGCCAGCAGCCCTCACAGGGAGCTAGAGCAGCACTATGGCTACACCTTC CASSPHRELEQHYGYTF
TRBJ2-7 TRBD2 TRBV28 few TGTGCCAGCAGTTTACCTAGCGGGAGCTCCTACGAGCAGTACTTC CASSLPSGSSYEQYF
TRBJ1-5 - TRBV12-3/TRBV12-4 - TGTGCCAGCAGTTTAGTTCGGGCTGACCAGCCCCAGCATTTT CASSLVRADQPQHF
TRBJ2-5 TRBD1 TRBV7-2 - TGTGCCAGCAAAAACGACAGGGGGCTTCGAGAGACCCAGTACTTC CASKNDRGLRETQYF
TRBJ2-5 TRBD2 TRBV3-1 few TGTGCCAGCAGCTCTCGGGCTAGCGGAGAGACCCAGTACTTC CASSSRASGETQYF
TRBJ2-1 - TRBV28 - TGTGCCAGCAGGACACAGGGCGACGGGGTCTACAATGAGCAGTTCTTC CASRTQGDGVYNEQFF
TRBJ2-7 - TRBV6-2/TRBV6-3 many TGTGCCAGCAGTCGCGGGCCCTACGAGCAGTACTTC CASSRGPYEQYF
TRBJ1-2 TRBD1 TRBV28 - TGTGCCAGCAGTCCGGACAGGCCTAACTATGGCTACACCTTC CASSPDRPNYGYTF
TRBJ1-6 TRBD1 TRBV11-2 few TGTGCCAGCGGGGACAGGGGGAATAATTCACCCCTCCACTTT CASGDRGNNSPLHF
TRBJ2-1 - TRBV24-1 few TGTGCCACCAGTATAAGGGACGGGAGCTCCTACAATGAGCAGTTCTTC CATSIRDGSSYNEQFF
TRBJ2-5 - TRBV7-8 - TGTGCCAGCAGCTTAGCGTATAGCGAATGGCAGTACTTC CASSLAYSEWQYF
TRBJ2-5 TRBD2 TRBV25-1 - TGTGCCAGCAGCAGGACTAGCGGGAGTAGAGAGACCCAGTACTTC CASSRTSGSRETQYF
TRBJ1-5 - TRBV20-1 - TGCAGTGCTAGTGAGTGGGGGTATGGCAATCAGCCCCAGCATTTT CSASEWGYGNQPQHF
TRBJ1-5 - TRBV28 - TGTGCCAGCCGTGCTTTGTTGGGTGGTAGACAGCCCCAGCATTTT CASRALLGGRQPQHF
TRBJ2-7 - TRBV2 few TGTGCCAGCAGCGGAGGCGGAACAGAGTTCTACGAGCAGTACTTC CASSGGGTEFYEQYF
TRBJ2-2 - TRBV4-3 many TGCGCCAGCAGCCAAGGGGGGACCGGGGAGCTGTTTTTT CASSQGGTGELFF
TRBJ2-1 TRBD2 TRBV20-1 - TGCAGTGCTAGACTAGCGGACAATGAGCAGTTCTTC CSARLADNEQFF
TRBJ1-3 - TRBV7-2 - TGTGCCAGCAGCTTAGTAGGGACCTCTGGAAACACCATATATTTT CASSLVGTSGNTIYF
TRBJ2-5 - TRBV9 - TGTGCCAGCAGCGTTTCAGGGGCGCTTGAGACCCAGTACTTC CASSVSGALETQYF
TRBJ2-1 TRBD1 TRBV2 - TGTGCCAGCAGTGAACTGGGACAGGGCACAATGTATGAGCAGTTCTTC CASSELGQGTMYEQFF
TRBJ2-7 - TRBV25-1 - TGTGCCAGCAGTGAATATAATTACCGGGACGGATACGAGCAGTACTTC CASSEYNYRDGYEQYF
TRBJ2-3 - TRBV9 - TGTGCCAGCAGCGTAGGTCAGACCACAGATACGCAGTATTTT CASSVGQTTDTQYF
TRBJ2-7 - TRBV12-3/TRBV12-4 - TGTGCCAGCAGTTTCCCGGCGGCCGGCGAGCAGTACTTC CASSFPAAGEQYF
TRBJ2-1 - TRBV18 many TGTGCCAGCAGCCCGAGCTCCTACAATGAGCAGTTCTTC CASSPSSYNEQFF
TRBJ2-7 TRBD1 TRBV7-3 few TGTGCCAGCAGCCCCGGGACAGGAGCCTACTCCTACGAGCAGTACTTC CASSPGTGAYSYEQYF
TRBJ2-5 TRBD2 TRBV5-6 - TGTGCCAGCAGCGGACCCGGGACTAGCGGGGGAATGTTCCAAGAGACCCAGTACTTC CASSGPGTSGGMFQETQYF
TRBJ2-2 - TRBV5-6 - TGTGCCAGCAGCTTGGTCCCAGCGGTAACCGGGGAGCTGTTTTTT CASSLVPAVTGELFF
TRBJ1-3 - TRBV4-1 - TGCGCCAGCAGCCAAGATGGATCTGGTACCCCTGGAAACACCATATATTTT CASSQDGSGTPGNTIYF
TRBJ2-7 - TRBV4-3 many TGCGCCAGCAGCCCGTCTCTAGAGGTGCGCGAGCAGTACTTC CASSPSLEVREQYF
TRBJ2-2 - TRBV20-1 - TGCAGTGCTATCCCCAAGCACTGGGAGGCGAACACCGGGGAGCTGTTTTTT CSAIPKHWEANTGELFF
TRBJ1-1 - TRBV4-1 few TGCGCCAGCAGCCAAAGTGGCGGGTTGAACACTGAAGCTTTCTTT CASSQSGGLNTEAFF
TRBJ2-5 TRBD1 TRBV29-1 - TGCAGCGTCAACGGACAGGGTCGGGAGACCCAGTACTTC CSVNGQGRETQYF
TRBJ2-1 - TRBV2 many TGTGCCAGCAGTGGGAGGGTTGAGCAGTTCTTC CASSGRVEQFF
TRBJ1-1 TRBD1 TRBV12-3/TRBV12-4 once TGTGCCAGCAGCACAGGACAGGAGCGTGAAGCTTTCTTT CASSTGQEREAFF
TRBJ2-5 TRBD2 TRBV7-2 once TGTGCCAGCAGCTTAGGGACTAGCCGACTATTCTTC CASSLGTSRLFF